This is a list of T cell receptor beta chains from one sample in a study of response to subunit inactivated influenza vaccine. TCRdb processed the RT-PCR reads anew with MiXCR; each CDR3 protein has one entry. The repertoire holds around 570,000 distinct CDR3 sequences, 7.6% seen once, with under 15% in the top ten. This specimen consisted of PBMCs from blood, obtained 23 months after vaccination. The receptors were sampled from a man between 50 and 70 years old who received an inactivated influenza vaccine. Each CDR3 is given with its conserved first and last residue. The order of the fields is V gene, clone size, J gene, CDR3 protein. Clone size, where shown, is once, few, many, or a class for clones that have expanded.

v_gene: TRBV7-2
abundance: .
j_gene: TRBJ2-5
CDR3aa: CASSLMRFQETQYF

v_gene: TRBV18
abundance: many
j_gene: TRBJ2-1
CDR3aa: CASSVSLFNNEQFF

v_gene: TRBV14
abundance: .
j_gene: TRBJ2-2
CDR3aa: CASSQWSGMGTGELFF

v_gene: TRBV19
abundance: many
j_gene: TRBJ1-1
CDR3aa: CASSKRGVTEAFF

v_gene: TRBV7-9
abundance: .
j_gene: TRBJ1-2
CDR3aa: CASSRALSGVRGYTF

v_gene: TRBV7-2
abundance: many
j_gene: TRBJ2-4
CDR3aa: CASSTRAGLAKNIQYF

v_gene: TRBV29-1
abundance: many
j_gene: TRBJ2-7
CDR3aa: CSSLSGSSYEQYF

v_gene: TRBV4-2
abundance: few
j_gene: TRBJ2-1
CDR3aa: CASSHSSGGANEQFF

v_gene: TRBV4-2
abundance: many
j_gene: TRBJ1-5
CDR3aa: CASSQGLQGQPQHF

v_gene: TRBV12-3/TRBV12-4
abundance: many
j_gene: TRBJ2-7
CDR3aa: CASSFSSHFREQYF

v_gene: TRBV6-5
abundance: .
j_gene: TRBJ2-5
CDR3aa: CASSYSGVRETQYF

v_gene: TRBV7-2
abundance: .
j_gene: TRBJ2-2
CDR3aa: CASTPNRDTGELFF

v_gene: TRBV28
abundance: .
j_gene: TRBJ2-4
CDR3aa: CASSFLSGVEDIQYF

v_gene: TRBV28
abundance: .
j_gene: TRBJ2-7
CDR3aa: CASSNLAGGRRYEQYF

v_gene: TRBV20-1
abundance: .
j_gene: TRBJ1-2
CDR3aa: CSARAGTAYGYTF

v_gene: TRBV12-3/TRBV12-4
abundance: .
j_gene: TRBJ2-2
CDR3aa: CASSFRTQLTGELFF

v_gene: TRBV5-1
abundance: .
j_gene: TRBJ1-2
CDR3aa: CASSTSTPYGYTF

v_gene: TRBV6-1
abundance: many
j_gene: TRBJ1-2
CDR3aa: CASSIGQGNYYGYTF

v_gene: TRBV5-5
abundance: few
j_gene: TRBJ2-1
CDR3aa: CASSPDNSYNEQFF

v_gene: TRBV20-1
abundance: .
j_gene: TRBJ2-5
CDR3aa: CSARGGHRETQYF

v_gene: TRBV20-1
abundance: .
j_gene: TRBJ1-2
CDR3aa: CSARDHRISSYNYGYTF

v_gene: TRBV30
abundance: many
j_gene: TRBJ2-1
CDR3aa: CAWSFGGSSYNEQFF

v_gene: TRBV28
abundance: .
j_gene: TRBJ2-7
CDR3aa: CASWTSGPRGYEQYF

v_gene: TRBV20-1
abundance: many
j_gene: TRBJ2-1
CDR3aa: CSARPLLAGGLTEQFF

v_gene: TRBV7-9
abundance: .
j_gene: TRBJ1-2
CDR3aa: CASSGDRDYGYTF

v_gene: TRBV6-2/TRBV6-3
abundance: few
j_gene: TRBJ2-3
CDR3aa: CASSYSSFTPGDTQYF

v_gene: TRBV5-6
abundance: few
j_gene: TRBJ2-3
CDR3aa: CASSLGGTSGVTDTQYF

v_gene: TRBV2
abundance: few
j_gene: TRBJ2-4
CDR3aa: CASRSLPHAKNIQYF

v_gene: TRBV19
abundance: few
j_gene: TRBJ2-2
CDR3aa: CASRSSGRGNTGELFF

v_gene: TRBV6-1
abundance: few
j_gene: TRBJ1-4
CDR3aa: CARADEKLFF

v_gene: TRBV14
abundance: .
j_gene: TRBJ2-1
CDR3aa: CASSQLTRGQGEQFF

v_gene: TRBV27
abundance: .
j_gene: TRBJ2-2
CDR3aa: CASSLIGGDGTGELFF

v_gene: TRBV7-9
abundance: .
j_gene: TRBJ2-1
CDR3aa: CASSFPGPEAEQFF

v_gene: TRBV28
abundance: .
j_gene: TRBJ2-2
CDR3aa: CASSLPVTGELFF

v_gene: TRBV7-2
abundance: many
j_gene: TRBJ2-2
CDR3aa: CASSSRTGADGELFF

v_gene: TRBV4-1
abundance: many
j_gene: TRBJ2-2
CDR3aa: CASSQAVWTGELFF

v_gene: TRBV28
abundance: .
j_gene: TRBJ2-3
CDR3aa: CASTRSGYTSTDTQYF

v_gene: TRBV11-3
abundance: few
j_gene: TRBJ2-1
CDR3aa: CASSLDPRQGDEQFF

v_gene: TRBV7-2
abundance: .
j_gene: TRBJ2-7
CDR3aa: CASGSTNSYEQYF

v_gene: TRBV9
abundance: .
j_gene: TRBJ2-3
CDR3aa: CASSPPSGRPDTQYF

v_gene: TRBV11-2
abundance: .
j_gene: TRBJ2-1
CDR3aa: CASSFLAGGLNEQFF

v_gene: TRBV7-9
abundance: .
j_gene: TRBJ1-4
CDR3aa: CASSKQGESEKLFF

v_gene: TRBV6-1
abundance: many
j_gene: TRBJ2-3
CDR3aa: CASSPRGRADTQYF

v_gene: TRBV20-1
abundance: few
j_gene: TRBJ2-3
CDR3aa: CSARDAASTDTQYF

v_gene: TRBV4-3
abundance: many
j_gene: TRBJ1-6
CDR3aa: CASSQDRQGRLALHF

v_gene: TRBV6-2/TRBV6-3
abundance: few
j_gene: TRBJ2-3
CDR3aa: CASRQTGKGDTQYF

v_gene: TRBV4-3
abundance: few
j_gene: TRBJ2-1
CDR3aa: CASSQDGNGAYNEQFF

v_gene: TRBV3-1
abundance: many
j_gene: TRBJ1-2
CDR3aa: CASSQDPGSYGYTF

v_gene: TRBV9
abundance: many
j_gene: TRBJ1-3
CDR3aa: CASSAFSGNTIYF

v_gene: TRBV11-2
abundance: few
j_gene: TRBJ1-1
CDR3aa: CASSPRRPNTEAFF